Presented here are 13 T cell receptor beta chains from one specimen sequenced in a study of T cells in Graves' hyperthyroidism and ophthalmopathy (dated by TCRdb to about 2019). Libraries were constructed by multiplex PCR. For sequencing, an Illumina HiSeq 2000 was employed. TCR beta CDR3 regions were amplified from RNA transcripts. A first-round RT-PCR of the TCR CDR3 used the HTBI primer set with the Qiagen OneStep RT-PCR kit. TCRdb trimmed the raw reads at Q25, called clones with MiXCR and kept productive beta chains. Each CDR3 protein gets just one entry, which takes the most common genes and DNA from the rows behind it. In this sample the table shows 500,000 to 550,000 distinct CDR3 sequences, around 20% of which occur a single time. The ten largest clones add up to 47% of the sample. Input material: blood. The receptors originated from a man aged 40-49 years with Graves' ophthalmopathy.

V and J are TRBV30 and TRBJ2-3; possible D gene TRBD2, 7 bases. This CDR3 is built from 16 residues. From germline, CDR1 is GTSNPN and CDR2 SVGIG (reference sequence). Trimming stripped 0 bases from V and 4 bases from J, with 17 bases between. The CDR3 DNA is TGTGCCTGGAGTGTGGGAGGGGGGGCCGTGGCAGATACGCAGTATTTT. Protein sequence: CAWSVGGGAVADTQYF. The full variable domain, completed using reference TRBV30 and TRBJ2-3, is SQTIHQWPATLVQPVGSPLSLECTVEGTSNPNLYWYRQAAGRGLQLLFYSVGIGQISSEVPQNLSASRPQDRQFILSSKKLLLSDSGFYLCAWSVGGGAVADTQYFGPGTRLTVL.

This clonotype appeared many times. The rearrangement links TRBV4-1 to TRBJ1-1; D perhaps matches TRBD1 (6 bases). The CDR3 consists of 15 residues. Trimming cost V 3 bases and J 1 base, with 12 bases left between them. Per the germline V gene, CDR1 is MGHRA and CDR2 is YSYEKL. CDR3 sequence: CASSQTTGRNTEAFF. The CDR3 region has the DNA TGCGCCAGCAGCCAGACCACAGGGCGGAACACTGAAGCTTTCTTT.

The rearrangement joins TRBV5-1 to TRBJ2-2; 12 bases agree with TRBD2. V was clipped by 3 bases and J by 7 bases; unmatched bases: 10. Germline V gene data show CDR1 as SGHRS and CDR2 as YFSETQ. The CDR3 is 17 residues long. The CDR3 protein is CASSSPTSGGSSGELFF. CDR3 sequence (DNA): TGCGCCAGCAGCTCGCCGACTAGCGGGGGCTCGAGCGGGGAGCTGTTTTTT.

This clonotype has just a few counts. The CDR3 loop is CASSLAGEDRPFPPDTQYF. DNA of the CDR3: TGCGCCAGCAGCTTGGCCGGCGAGGACAGGCCATTCCCCCCAGATACGCAGTATTTT. The chain joins TRBV5-1 to TRBJ2-3, with TRBD1 matching 7 bases. The CDR3 has 19 residues. Germline lookup yields CDR1 SGHRS and CDR2 YFSETQ. V trimming: 0 bases; J trimming: 4 bases; junction bases outside the gene matches: 17.

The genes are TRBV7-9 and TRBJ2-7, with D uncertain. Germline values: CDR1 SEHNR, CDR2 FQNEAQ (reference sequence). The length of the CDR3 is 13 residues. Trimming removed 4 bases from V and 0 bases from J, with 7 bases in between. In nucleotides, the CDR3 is TGTGCCAGCAGCTACACCCCCTCCTACGAGCAGTACTTC. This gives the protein CASSYTPSYEQYF.

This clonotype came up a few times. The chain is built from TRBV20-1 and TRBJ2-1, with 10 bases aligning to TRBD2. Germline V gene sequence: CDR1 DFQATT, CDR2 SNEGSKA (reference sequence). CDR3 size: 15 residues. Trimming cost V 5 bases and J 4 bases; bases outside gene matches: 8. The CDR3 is CSAAPLAGSYNEQFF. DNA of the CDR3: TGCAGTGCTGCTCCACTAGCGGGGTCATACAATGAGCAGTTCTTC.

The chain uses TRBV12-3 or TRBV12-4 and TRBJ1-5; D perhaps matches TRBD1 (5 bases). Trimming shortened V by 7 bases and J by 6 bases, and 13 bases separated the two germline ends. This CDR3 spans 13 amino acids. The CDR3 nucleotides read TGTGCCAGCAACGCAGGGTTTTCTCAGCCCCAGCATTTT. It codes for CASNAGFSQPQHF.

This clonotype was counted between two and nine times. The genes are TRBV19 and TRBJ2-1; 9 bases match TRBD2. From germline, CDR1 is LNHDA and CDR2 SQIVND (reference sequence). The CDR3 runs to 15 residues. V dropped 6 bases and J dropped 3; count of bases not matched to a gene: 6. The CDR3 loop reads CASSESGGLYNEQFF. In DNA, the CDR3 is TGTGCCAGTAGCGAAAGCGGGGGGCTCTACAATGAGCAGTTCTTC.

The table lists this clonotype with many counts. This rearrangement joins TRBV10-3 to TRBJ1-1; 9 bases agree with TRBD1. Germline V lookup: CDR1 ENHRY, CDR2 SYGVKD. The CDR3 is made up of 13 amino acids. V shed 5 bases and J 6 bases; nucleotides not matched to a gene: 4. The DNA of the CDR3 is TGTGCCATCAGTCCTCGACAGGGGGCTGAAGCTTTCTTT. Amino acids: CAISPRQGAEAFF.

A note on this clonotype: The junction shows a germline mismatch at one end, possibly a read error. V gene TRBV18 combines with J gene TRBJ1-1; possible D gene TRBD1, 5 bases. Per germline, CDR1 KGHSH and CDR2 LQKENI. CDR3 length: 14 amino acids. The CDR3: CASSIDRVNAEAFF. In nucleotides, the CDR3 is TGTGCCAGCTCCATAGACAGAGTGAACGCTGAAGCTTTCTTT.

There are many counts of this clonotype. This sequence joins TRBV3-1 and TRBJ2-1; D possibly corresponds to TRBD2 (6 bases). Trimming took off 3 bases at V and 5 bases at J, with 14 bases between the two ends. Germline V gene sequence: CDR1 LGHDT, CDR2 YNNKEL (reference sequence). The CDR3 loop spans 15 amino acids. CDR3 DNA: TGTGCCAGCAGCCAGGGGGGATGGCGCGACAATGAGCAGTTCTTC. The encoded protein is CASSQGGWRDNEQFF.

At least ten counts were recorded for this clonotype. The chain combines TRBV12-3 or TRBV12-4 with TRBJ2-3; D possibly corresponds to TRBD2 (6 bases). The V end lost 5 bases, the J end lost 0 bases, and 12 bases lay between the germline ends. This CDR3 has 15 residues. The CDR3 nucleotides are TGTGCCAGCAGTCTGGGGGGTATGAGCACAGATACGCAGTATTTT. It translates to CASSLGGMSTDTQYF.

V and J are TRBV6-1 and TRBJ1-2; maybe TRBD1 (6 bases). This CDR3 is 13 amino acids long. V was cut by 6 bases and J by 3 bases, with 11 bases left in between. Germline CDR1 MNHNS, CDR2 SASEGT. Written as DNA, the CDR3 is TGTGCCAGCAGAGACAGGTCCTACTATGGCTACACCTTC. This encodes CASRDRSYYGYTF.